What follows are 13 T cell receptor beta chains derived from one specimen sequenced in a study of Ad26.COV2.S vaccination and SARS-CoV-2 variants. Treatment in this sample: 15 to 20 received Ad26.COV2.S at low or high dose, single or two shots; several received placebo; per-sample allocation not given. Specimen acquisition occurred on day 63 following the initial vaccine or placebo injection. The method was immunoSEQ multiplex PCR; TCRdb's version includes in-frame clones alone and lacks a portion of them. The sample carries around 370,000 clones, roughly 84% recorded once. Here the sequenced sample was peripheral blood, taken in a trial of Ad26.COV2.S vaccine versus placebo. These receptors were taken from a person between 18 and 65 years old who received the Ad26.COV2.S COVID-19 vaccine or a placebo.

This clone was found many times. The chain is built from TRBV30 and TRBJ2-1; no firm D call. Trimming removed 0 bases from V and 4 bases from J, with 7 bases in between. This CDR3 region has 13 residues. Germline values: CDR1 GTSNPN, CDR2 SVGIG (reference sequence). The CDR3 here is CAWSVLFYNEQFF. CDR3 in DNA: TGTGCCTGGAGTGTACTATTTTACAATGAGCAGTTCTTC.

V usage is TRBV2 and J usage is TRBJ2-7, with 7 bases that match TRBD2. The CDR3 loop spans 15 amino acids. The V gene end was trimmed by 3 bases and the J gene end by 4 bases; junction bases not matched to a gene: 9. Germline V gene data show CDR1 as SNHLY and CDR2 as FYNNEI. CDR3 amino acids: CASSEIQAGIYEQYF. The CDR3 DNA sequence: TGTGCCAGCAGTGAGATTCAAGCGGGGATTTACGAGCAGTACTTC.

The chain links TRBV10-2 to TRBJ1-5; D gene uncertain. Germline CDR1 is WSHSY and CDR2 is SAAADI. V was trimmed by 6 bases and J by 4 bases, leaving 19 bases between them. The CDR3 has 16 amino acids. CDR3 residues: CASRGQERIGNQPQHF. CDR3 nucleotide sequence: TGCGCCAGCAGAGGGCAGGAAAGAATAGGGAATCAGCCCCAGCATTTT.

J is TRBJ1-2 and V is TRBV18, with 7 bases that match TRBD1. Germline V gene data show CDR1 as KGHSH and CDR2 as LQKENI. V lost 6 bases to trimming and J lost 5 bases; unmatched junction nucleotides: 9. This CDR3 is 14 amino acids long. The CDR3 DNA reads TGTGCCAGCTCCGGACAGGCGGAGGGGTATGGCTACACCTTC. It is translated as CASSGQAEGYGYTF.

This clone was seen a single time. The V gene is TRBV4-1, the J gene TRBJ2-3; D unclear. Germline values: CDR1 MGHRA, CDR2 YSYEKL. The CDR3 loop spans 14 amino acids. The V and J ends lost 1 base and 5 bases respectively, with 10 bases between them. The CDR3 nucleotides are TGCGCCAGCAGCCAAGGGCCCTCGGAAGATACGCAGTATTTT. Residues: CASSQGPSEDTQYF.

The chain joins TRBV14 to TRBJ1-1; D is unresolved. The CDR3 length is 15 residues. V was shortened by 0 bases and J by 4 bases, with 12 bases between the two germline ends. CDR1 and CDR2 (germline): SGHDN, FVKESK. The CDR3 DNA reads TGTGCCAGCAGCCAAGATCTCTACGGGTTCACTGAAGCTTTCTTT. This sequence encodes CASSQDLYGFTEAFF.

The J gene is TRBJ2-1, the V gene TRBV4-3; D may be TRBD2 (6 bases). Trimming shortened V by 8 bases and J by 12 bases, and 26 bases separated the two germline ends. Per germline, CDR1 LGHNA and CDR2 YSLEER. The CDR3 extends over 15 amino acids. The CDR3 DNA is TGCGCCAGCCCCTTGGGTAAGACGGAGGGATTCGGGCAGTTCTTC. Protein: CASPLGKTEGFGQFF.

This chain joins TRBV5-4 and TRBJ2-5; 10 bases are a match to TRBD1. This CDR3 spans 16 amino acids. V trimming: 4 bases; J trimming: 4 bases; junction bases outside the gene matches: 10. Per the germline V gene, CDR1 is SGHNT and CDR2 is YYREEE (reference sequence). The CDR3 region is CASSIVPGQGSETQYF. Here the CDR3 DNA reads TGTGCCAGCAGCATAGTCCCGGGACAGGGGTCAGAGACCCAGTACTTC.

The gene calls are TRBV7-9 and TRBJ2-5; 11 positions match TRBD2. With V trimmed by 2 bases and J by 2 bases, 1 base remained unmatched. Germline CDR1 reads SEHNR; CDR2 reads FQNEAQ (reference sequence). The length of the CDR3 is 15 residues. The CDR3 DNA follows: TGTGCCAGCAGCTTATGGACTAGCGGGCAAGAGACCCAGTACTTC. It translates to CASSLWTSGQETQYF.

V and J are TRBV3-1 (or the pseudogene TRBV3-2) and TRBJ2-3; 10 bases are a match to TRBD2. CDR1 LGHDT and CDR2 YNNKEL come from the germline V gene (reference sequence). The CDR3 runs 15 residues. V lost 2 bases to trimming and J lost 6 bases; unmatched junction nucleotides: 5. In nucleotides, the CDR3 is TGTGCCAGCAGCCAATCCGGACTAGCGGCGGATACGCAGTATTTT. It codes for CASSQSGLAADTQYF.

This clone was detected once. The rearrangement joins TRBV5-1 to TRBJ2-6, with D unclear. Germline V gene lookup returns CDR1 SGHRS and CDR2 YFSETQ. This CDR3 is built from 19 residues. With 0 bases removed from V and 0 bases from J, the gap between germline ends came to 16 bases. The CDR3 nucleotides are TGCGCCAGCAGCTTGGCCTATCGGTCGGAGAACTCTGGGGCCAACGTCCTGACTTTC. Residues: CASSLAYRSENSGANVLTF.

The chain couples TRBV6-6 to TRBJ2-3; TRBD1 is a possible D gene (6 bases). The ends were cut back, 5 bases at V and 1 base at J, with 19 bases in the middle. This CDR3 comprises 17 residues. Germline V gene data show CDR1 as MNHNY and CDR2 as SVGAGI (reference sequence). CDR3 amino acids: CASSLWGHPEGTDTQYF. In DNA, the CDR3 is TGTGCCAGCAGTCTTTGGGGACACCCTGAGGGCACAGATACGCAGTATTTT.

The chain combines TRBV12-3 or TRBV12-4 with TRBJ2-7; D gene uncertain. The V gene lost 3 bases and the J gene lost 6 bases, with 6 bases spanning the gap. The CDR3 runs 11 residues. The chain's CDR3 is CASSLAGEQYF. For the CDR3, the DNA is TGTGCCAGCAGTTTGGCAGGCGAGCAGTACTTC.